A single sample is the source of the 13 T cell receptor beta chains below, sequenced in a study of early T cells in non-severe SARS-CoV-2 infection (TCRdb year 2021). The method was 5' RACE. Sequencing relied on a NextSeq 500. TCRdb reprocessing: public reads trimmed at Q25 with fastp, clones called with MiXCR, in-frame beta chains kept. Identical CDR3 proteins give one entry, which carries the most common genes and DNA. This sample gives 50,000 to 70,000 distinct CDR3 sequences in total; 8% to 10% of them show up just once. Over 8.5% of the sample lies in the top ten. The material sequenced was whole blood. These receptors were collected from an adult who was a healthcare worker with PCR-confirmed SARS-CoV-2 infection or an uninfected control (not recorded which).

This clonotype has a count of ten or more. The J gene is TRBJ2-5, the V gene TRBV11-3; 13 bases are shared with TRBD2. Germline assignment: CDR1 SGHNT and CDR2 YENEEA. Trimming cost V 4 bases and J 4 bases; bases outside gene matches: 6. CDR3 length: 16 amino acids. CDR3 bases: TGTGCCAGCAGCTCGGGACTAGCGGGATTTGGAGAGACCCAGTACTTC. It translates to CASSSGLAGFGETQYF.

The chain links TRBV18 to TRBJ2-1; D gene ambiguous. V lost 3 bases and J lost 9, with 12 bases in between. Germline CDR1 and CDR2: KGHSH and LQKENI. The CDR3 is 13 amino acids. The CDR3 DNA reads TGTGCCAGCTCACCCTATTCGCCCAGTGAGCAGTTCTTC. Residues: CASSPYSPSEQFF.

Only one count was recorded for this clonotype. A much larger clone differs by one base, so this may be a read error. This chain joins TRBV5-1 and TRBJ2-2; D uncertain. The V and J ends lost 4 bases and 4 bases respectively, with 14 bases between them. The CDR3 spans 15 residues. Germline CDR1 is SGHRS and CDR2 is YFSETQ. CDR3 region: CASSPQTTSTGELFF. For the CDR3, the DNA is TGCGCCAGCAGCCCCCAGACAACGAGCACCGGGGAGCTGTTTTTT.

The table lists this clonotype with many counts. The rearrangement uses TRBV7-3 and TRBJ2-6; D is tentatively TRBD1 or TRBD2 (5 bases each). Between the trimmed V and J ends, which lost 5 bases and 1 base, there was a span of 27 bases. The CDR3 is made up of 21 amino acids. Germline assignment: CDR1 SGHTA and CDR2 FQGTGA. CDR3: CASSPRGPGPAAPSGANVLTF. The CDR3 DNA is TGTGCCAGCAGCCCCCGGGGTCCGGGACCGGCTGCCCCGTCTGGGGCCAACGTCCTGACTTTC.

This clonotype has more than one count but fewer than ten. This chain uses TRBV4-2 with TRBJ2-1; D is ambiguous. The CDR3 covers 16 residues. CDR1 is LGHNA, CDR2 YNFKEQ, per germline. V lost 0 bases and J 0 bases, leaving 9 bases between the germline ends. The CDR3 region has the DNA TGTGCCAGCAGCCAAGAGACGGGCCGCTCCTACAATGAGCAGTTCTTC. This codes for CASSQETGRSYNEQFF.

DNA for the CDR3: TGTGCCACCCAAGGCCGGGGGACCTCTGGGGCCAACGTCCTGACTTTC. Protein: CATQGRGTSGANVLTF. The chain employs TRBV27 and TRBJ2-6; possible D gene TRBD2, 6 bases. Trimming took 10 bases from V and 0 from J, leaving 16 bases between them. The CDR3 contains 16 residues. CDR1 and CDR2 from the germline V gene are MNHEY and SMNVEV (reference sequence).

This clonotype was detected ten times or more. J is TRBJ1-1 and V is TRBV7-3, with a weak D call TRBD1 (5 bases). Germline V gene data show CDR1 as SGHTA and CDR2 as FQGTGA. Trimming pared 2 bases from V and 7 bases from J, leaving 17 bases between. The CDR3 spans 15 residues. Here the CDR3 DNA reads TGTGCCAGCAGCTTACAGTCGGGGGGTCGACTTGAAGCTTTCTTT. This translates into CASSLQSGGRLEAFF.

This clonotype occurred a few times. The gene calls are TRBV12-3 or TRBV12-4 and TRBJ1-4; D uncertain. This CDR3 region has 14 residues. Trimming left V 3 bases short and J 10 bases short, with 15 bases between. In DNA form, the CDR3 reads TGTGCCAGCAGTTTCTCAGGCATGCTAGGAAAACTGTTTTTT. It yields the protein CASSFSGMLGKLFF.

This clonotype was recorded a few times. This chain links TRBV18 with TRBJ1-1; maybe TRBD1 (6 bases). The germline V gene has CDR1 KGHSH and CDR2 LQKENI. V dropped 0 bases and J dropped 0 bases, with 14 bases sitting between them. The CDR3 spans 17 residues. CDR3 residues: CASSPPVSGAVNTEAFF. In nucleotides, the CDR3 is TGTGCCAGCTCACCACCGGTTTCAGGGGCCGTGAACACTGAAGCTTTCTTT.

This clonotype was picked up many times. The CDR3 DNA sequence: TGTGCCACCAGTGACACGTCCCACAGGAGCACAGATACGCAGTATTTT. Protein sequence: CATSDTSHRSTDTQYF. The gene calls are TRBV24-1 and TRBJ2-3; weak D call: TRBD1 (5 bases). The CDR3 length is 16 residues. Germline V gives CDR1 KGHDR, CDR2 SFDVKD. V was cut by 4 bases and J by 0 bases, with 13 bases left in between.

The CDR3 is CASSPVAQTYEQYF. CDR3 DNA: TGTGCCAGCAGCCCGGTAGCACAGACCTACGAGCAGTACTTC. The chain couples TRBV7-2 to TRBJ2-7; no clear D gene. There are 14 residues in the CDR3. V lost 5 bases to trimming and J lost 2 bases, with 13 bases between them. Germline V gene lookup returns CDR1 SGHTA and CDR2 FQGNSA.

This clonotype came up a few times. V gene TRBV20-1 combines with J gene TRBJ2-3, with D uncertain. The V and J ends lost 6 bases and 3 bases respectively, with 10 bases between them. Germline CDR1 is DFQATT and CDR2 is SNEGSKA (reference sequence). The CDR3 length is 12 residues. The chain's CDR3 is CSAVTRTDTQYF. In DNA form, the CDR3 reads TGCAGTGCGGTCACGAGGACAGATACGCAGTATTTT.

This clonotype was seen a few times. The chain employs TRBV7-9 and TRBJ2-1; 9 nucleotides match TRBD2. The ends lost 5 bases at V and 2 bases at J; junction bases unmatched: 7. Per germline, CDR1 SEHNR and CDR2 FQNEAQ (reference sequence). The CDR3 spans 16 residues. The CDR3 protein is CASSAALAGPYNEQFF. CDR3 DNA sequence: TGTGCCAGCAGCGCGGCCCTAGCGGGACCCTACAATGAGCAGTTCTTC.